The next 17 T cell receptor beta chains were all read from a single sample in a study of blood T cells in healthy people across ages (dated by TCRdb to 2013 to 2016). Libraries came from 5' RACE. TCRdb records Illumina HiSeq 2500 as the sequencer. A second PCR of roughly 6 to 11 cycles was run with a J-beta primer mix and a sample-barcoded 5' primer. In TCRdb, the public reads were trimmed at Q25 with fastp and aligned with MiXCR, with productive beta chains retained. Rows are combined by CDR3 protein, so each entry shows the most common genes and DNA. The sample table holds 1.5 million to 1.8 million distinct CDR3 sequences, of which about 45% were seen once. The ten largest clones take up about 4% of the sample. The sample comprised blood. These receptors were taken from a woman younger than 35 in good health.

This clonotype was found a few times. The chain carries TRBV20-1 and TRBJ1-2; 7 bases align to TRBD1. The V gene's germline CDR1 is DFQATT and CDR2 SNEGSKA (reference sequence). V trimming: 3 bases; J trimming: 8 bases; junction bases outside the gene matches: 6. The CDR3 length is 12 residues. This chain's CDR3 is CSASTGDRGYTF. The CDR3 coding sequence is TGCAGTGCTAGCACAGGGGATCGAGGCTACACCTTC.

This chain links TRBV27 with TRBJ2-1; 9 bases align to TRBD1. Germline V gene lookup returns CDR1 MNHEY and CDR2 SMNVEV (reference sequence). Trimming cost V 5 bases and J 4 bases; bases outside gene matches: 9. The CDR3 consists of 16 residues. This chain's CDR3 is CASSRPGQGSYNEQFF. The CDR3 coding sequence is TGTGCCAGCAGTCGGCCCGGACAGGGGTCATACAATGAGCAGTTCTTC.

Turning to this clonotype: A read error is possible here, since a much larger clone lies one base away. V is TRBV28 and J is TRBJ2-7, with 12 nucleotides matching TRBD1. The CDR3 has 15 residues. Germline V CDR1 and CDR2: MDHEN, SYDVKM. J gave up 5 bases and V 2 bases, and 4 bases lay outside the gene matches. The CDR3 nucleotides read TGTGCCAGCAGTTTAGGGGGGACAGGGGGCAACGAGCAGTACTTC. Its protein product is CASSLGGTGGNEQYF.

V gene TRBV29-1 combines with J gene TRBJ1-1; 9 bases are a match to TRBD1. Germline values: CDR1 SQVTM, CDR2 ANQGSEA. The CDR3 covers 12 residues. V was clipped by 7 bases and J by 5 bases; unmatched bases: 5. For the CDR3, the DNA is TGCAGCGCTACCGACAGGGGGACTGAAGCTTTCTTT. Translation gives CSATDRGTEAFF.

The J gene is TRBJ1-5, the V gene TRBV9; D is undetermined. The CDR3 consists of 16 residues. The germline gives CDR1 SGDLS, CDR2 YYNGEE. V lost 0 bases to trimming and J lost 0 bases, with 10 bases between them. Written as DNA, the CDR3 is TGTGCCAGCAGCGTAGGGGGAGCTTATAGCAATCAGCCCCAGCATTTT. It is translated as CASSVGGAYSNQPQHF.

J is TRBJ1-4 and V is TRBV20-1; D is unresolved. The CDR3 sequence is 15 residues long. Germline V gives CDR1 DFQATT, CDR2 SNEGSKA (reference sequence). Deletions cut 0 bases from V and 7 bases from J, with 15 bases between. CDR3 in amino acids: CSARDAEGIGEKLFF. The DNA for the CDR3 is TGCAGTGCTAGAGATGCCGAAGGGATCGGTGAAAAACTGTTTTTT.

This chain joins TRBV20-1 and TRBJ2-1; TRBD2 matches at 11 bases. Germline lookup yields CDR1 DFQATT and CDR2 SNEGSKA (reference sequence). The CDR3 is 16 residues long. V lost 2 bases to trimming and J lost 4 bases; unmatched junction nucleotides: 7. This chain's CDR3 is CSARQGTSGPYNEQFF. CDR3 bases: TGCAGTGCTAGACAGGGGACTAGCGGACCATACAATGAGCAGTTCTTC.

The table lists this clonotype with many counts. This chain connects TRBV29-1 to TRBJ2-1; TRBD2 aligns across 7 bases. With 2 bases clipped from V and 2 bases from J, the junction kept 0 bases outside the gene matches. Germline V gene data show CDR1 as SQVTM and CDR2 as ANQGSEA. The CDR3 consists of 13 residues. The CDR3 region is CSVERGAYNEQFF. The DNA for the CDR3 is TGCAGCGTTGAACGGGGGGCCTACAATGAGCAGTTCTTC.

The chain recombines TRBV6-5 with TRBJ2-1; 10 nucleotides agree with TRBD2. The length of the CDR3 is 13 residues. The germline V gene has CDR1 MNHEY and CDR2 SVGAGI. Trimming at V came to 5 bases and at J to 10 bases, leaving 5 bases not matched to a gene. CDR3 residues: CASSGTSGTEQFF. DNA for the CDR3: TGTGCCAGCAGTGGCACTAGCGGGACCGAGCAGTTCTTC.

This chain joins TRBV25-1 and TRBJ1-4; D is unresolved. CDR3 length: 14 residues. Germline V gives CDR1 MGHDK, CDR2 SYGVNS. The V and J ends lost 1 base and 1 base respectively, with 4 bases between them. DNA for the CDR3: TGTGCCAGCAGTGAATTCAGAACTAATGAAAAACTGTTTTTT. This codes for CASSEFRTNEKLFF.

This sequence joins TRBV27 and TRBJ2-5; D gene unclear. V was cut by 2 bases and J by 1 base, with 23 bases left in between. The germline V gene has CDR1 MNHEY and CDR2 SMNVEV (reference sequence). CDR3 length: 19 residues. CDR3 nucleotide sequence: TGTGCCAGCAGTTTAACCCCTTTGTCTGGGAAAAACCCCCAAGAGACCCAGTACTTC. It is translated as CASSLTPLSGKNPQETQYF.

This clonotype was recorded a few times. The chain uses TRBV29-1 and TRBJ1-2; D is ambiguous. This CDR3 is 12 amino acids long. V lost 8 bases, J lost 8 bases, and 18 bases lay in between. Germline values: CDR1 SQVTM, CDR2 ANQGSEA. The CDR3 here is CSLTQEGYGYTF. CDR3 bases: TGCAGCCTTACCCAAGAGGGATACGGCTACACCTTC.

This clonotype was counted a few times. CDR3 sequence reads: CSARPGQDLKETQYF. The CDR3 nucleotides are TGCAGTGCTAGACCGGGGCAGGACCTTAAAGAGACCCAGTACTTC. The genes are TRBV20-1 and TRBJ2-5; D tentatively reads TRBD1 or TRBD2 (5 bases each). CDR1 and CDR2 (germline): DFQATT, SNEGSKA (reference sequence). CDR3 size: 15 residues. V was trimmed by 2 bases and J by 3 bases, leaving 16 bases between them.

The chain uses TRBV4-1 and TRBJ2-7, with D unresolved. The V and J ends lost 1 base and 5 bases respectively, with 12 bases between them. CDR1 and CDR2 (germline): MGHRA, YSYEKL. CDR3 size: 14 residues. The DNA of the CDR3 is TGCGCCAGCAGCCAAGGGGGTAATTCCCACGAGCAGTACTTC. As protein: CASSQGGNSHEQYF.

J is TRBJ2-3 and V is TRBV4-3; D may be TRBD2 (6 bases). In germline, CDR1 is LGHNA, CDR2 YSLEER. Trimming removed 4 bases at V and 11 bases at J, with 25 bases between. This CDR3 is 16 amino acids long. CDR3 region: CASSPGSGSSPLEQYF. CDR3 coding DNA: TGCGCCAGCAGCCCCGGTAGCGGCTCTTCCCCATTGGAGCAGTATTTT.

This clonotype was recorded a few times. The J gene is TRBJ2-1, the V gene TRBV20-1, with a possible D match to TRBD2 (5 bases). V was cut by 8 bases and J by 0 bases, with 14 bases left in between. The CDR3 extends over 14 amino acids. Germline loops: CDR1 DFQATT, CDR2 SNEGSKA (reference sequence). The chain's CDR3 is CSPRTGGSYNEQFF. CDR3 bases: TGCAGTCCGAGAACCGGAGGCTCCTACAATGAGCAGTTCTTC.

This chain uses TRBV6-2 or TRBV6-3 with TRBJ1-1; D gene unclear. Germline V gene lookup returns CDR1 MNHEY and CDR2 SVGEGT. V was shortened by 5 bases and J by 1 base, with 17 bases between the two germline ends. The CDR3 consists of 16 residues. The CDR3 loop reads CASSPGSNEPNTEAFF. CDR3 bases: TGTGCCAGCAGTCCCGGGTCAAACGAACCGAACACTGAAGCTTTCTTT.